One sample yielded the 3 T cell receptor beta chains listed below, sequenced in a study of T cells after yellow fever vaccination. TCRdb reprocessed the 5' RACE reads with MiXCR, giving one entry per CDR3 protein. The sample holds tens of thousands of distinct CDR3 sequences, 10% to 15% seen once. The sample was CD8+ T cells not binding an NS4B(214-222) dextramer, sorted from PBMCs, taken roughly 20 days after the first yellow fever vaccination. Receptor source: a man in his late teens or twenties who received the YFV17D yellow fever vaccine.

This clonotype came up a few times. In DNA, the CDR3 is TGTGCCACCAGTGATTTAGAAGGGGAGAGGGGACAGGGGTTGAACACTGAAGCTTTCTTT. This encodes CATSDLEGERGQGLNTEAFF. This chain connects TRBV24-1 to TRBJ1-1; 10 nucleotides agree with TRBD1. J gave up 0 bases and V 1 base, and 13 bases lay outside the gene matches. The CDR3 runs to 20 residues. The germline CDR1 and CDR2 sequences are KGHDR and SFDVKD.

This chain uses TRBV25-1 with TRBJ2-3; 8 nucleotides agree with TRBD2. The germline CDR1 and CDR2 sequences are MGHDK and SYGVNS. This CDR3 spans 16 amino acids. The junction had 9 bases not matched to a gene; V was cut back by 3 bases and J by 4 bases. The CDR3 region is CASSDRAGETSDTQYF. The CDR3 region has the DNA TGTGCCAGCAGTGACCGAGCGGGGGAGACCTCAGATACGCAGTATTTT. The full variable domain, its missing parts supplied by reference TRBV25-1 and TRBJ2-3, is EADIYQTPRYLVIGTGKKITLECSQTMGHDKMYWYQQDPGMELHLIHYSYGVNSTEKGDLSSESTVSRIRTEHFPLTLESARPSHTSQYLCASSDRAGETSDTQYFGPGTRLTVL.

This clonotype has just a few counts. The chain employs TRBV7-9 and TRBJ2-7, with TRBD1 identical over 7 bases. The J segment lost 2 bases and the V segment lost 2 bases, leaving 6 bases of the junction unmatched. CDR3 length equals 15 residues. In germline, CDR1 is SEHNR, CDR2 FQNEAQ (reference sequence). CDR3 region: CASSLRTGAPYEQYF. The CDR3 nucleotides read TGTGCCAGCAGCTTACGGACAGGAGCACCCTACGAGCAGTACTTC.